This T cell receptor (beta chain) is drawn from a study of blood T cell repertoires in COVID-19. About the research overall: Researchers got acute and convalescent COVID-19 samples from the United States, Italy and Spain.

The ends were cut back, 0 bases at V and 13 bases at J, with 16 bases in the middle. The CDR3 is 13 residues long. Looked up from germline, CDR1 is SGHRS and CDR2 is YFSETQ. This clone was counted a single time. Original processing methods: Amplification from reference gene primers served as the basis for estimated nucleated cell counts. This table comes from immunoSEQ multiplex PCR, and its TCRdb copy is limited to in-frame clones, with some not included. V and J calls and clone size follow that table, whereas D and trimming were derived from the DNA. The sample holds some 160,000 clones, about four fifths seen once.

This chain joins TRBV5-1 and TRBJ1-2; a possible D gene is TRBD1 (5 bases). The TCR sequence derives from a woman older than 75 with acute or convalescent COVID-19. Specimen: peripheral blood. Written as DNA, the CDR3 is TGCGCCAGCAGCTTGGCGGGGCTGGAGGGGTGCACCTTC. The encoded protein is CASSLAGLEGCTF.